The 22 T cell receptor beta chains presented below share a single source sample, sequenced in a study of blood T cell repertoires in COVID-19. Only in-frame clones appear in the TCRdb table, and some are missing; sequencing was by immunoSEQ multiplex PCR. The table includes about 290,000 clones, 85% detected once. Sequenced material: peripheral blood. The receptors were gathered from a woman in her 50s with active or convalescent COVID-19.

The chain links TRBV11-3 to TRBJ2-1; TRBD2 agrees at 10 bases. With 1 base clipped from V and 6 bases from J, the junction kept 3 bases outside the gene matches. CDR1 SGHNT and CDR2 YENEEA come from the germline V gene. The CDR3 consists of 15 residues. CDR3 residues: CASSLVSSGSNEQFF. CDR3 nucleotides: TGTGCCAGCAGCTTAGTGTCTAGCGGGAGCAATGAGCAGTTCTTC.

The V and J genes are TRBV29-1 and TRBJ2-7, with a weak D call TRBD2 (7 bases). Germline CDR1 SQVTM, CDR2 ANQGSEA. CDR3 size: 13 residues. The ends were cut back, 6 bases at V and 6 bases at J, with 18 bases in the middle. Here the CDR3 DNA reads TGCAGCGTGGGGGGGGCGCTGTTGGGCGAGCAGTACTTC. Amino acid sequence: CSVGGALLGEQYF.

The rearrangement uses TRBV6-6 and TRBJ1-5; D may be TRBD1 (6 bases). The ends were cut back, 5 bases at V and 5 bases at J, with 22 bases in the middle. The CDR3 totals 17 residues. Germline CDR1 reads MNHNY; CDR2 reads SVGAGI (reference sequence). This CDR3 is CASSLGRGGVVDQPQHF. In DNA, the CDR3 is TGTGCCAGCAGTCTTGGACGAGGGGGAGTGGTGGATCAGCCCCAGCATTTT.

This clone was picked up a small number of times. In nucleotides, the CDR3 is TGTGCCAGCAGTGCAAGGGGCTCGGATAATTCACCCCTCCACTTT. This sequence encodes CASSARGSDNSPLHF. The chain uses TRBV25-1 and TRBJ1-6; D perhaps matches TRBD1 (5 bases). In germline, CDR1 is MGHDK, CDR2 SYGVNS. Trimming removed 4 bases at V and 5 bases at J, with 12 bases between. The CDR3 loop spans 15 amino acids.

The rearrangement links TRBV19 to TRBJ2-2, with 8 positions matching TRBD1. The ends lost 1 base at V and 2 bases at J; junction bases unmatched: 3. There are 16 residues in the CDR3. Germline CDR1 LNHDA, CDR2 SQIVND (reference sequence). The CDR3 bases are TGTGCCAGTAGTATAGTGACAGGGGCTAACACCGGGGAGCTGTTTTTT. This sequence encodes CASSIVTGANTGELFF. Variable domain in full (rest from reference TRBV19 and TRBJ2-2): DGGITQSPKYLFRKEGQNVTLSCEQNLNHDAMYWYRQDPGQGLRLIYYSQIVNDFQKGDIAEGYSVSREKKESFPLTVTSAQKNPTAFYLCASSIVTGANTGELFFGEGSRLTVL.

The CDR3 protein is CASSLAAGSYNEQFF. The CDR3 bases are TGTGCCAGCAGCTTAGCGGCGGGGTCCTACAATGAGCAGTTCTTC. This rearrangement joins TRBV7-2 to TRBJ2-1; D is possibly TRBD2 (6 bases). CDR1 is SGHTA, CDR2 FQGNSA, per germline. CDR3 length: 15 amino acids. Trimming left V 0 bases short and J 1 base short, with 7 bases between.

V usage is TRBV7-9 and J usage is TRBJ1-1, with TRBD1 identical over 7 bases. Germline trimming cut 1 base from V and 2 bases from J; bases unmatched to any gene: 1. CDR3 size: 14 residues. Germline V lookup: CDR1 SEHNR, CDR2 FQNEAQ (reference sequence). This CDR3 is CASSLGQGNTEAFF. In DNA form, the CDR3 reads TGTGCCAGCAGCTTAGGACAGGGAAACACTGAAGCTTTCTTT.

V is TRBV5-5 and J is TRBJ2-7; 12 bases map to TRBD1. CDR1 and CDR2 (germline): SGHKS, YYEKEE (reference sequence). The CDR3 loop spans 15 amino acids. V was pared by 3 bases and J by 11 bases, with 12 bases of the junction left unmatched. The CDR3: CASSSNPGQGAPEYF. DNA for the CDR3: TGTGCCAGCAGCTCGAATCCGGGACAGGGGGCCCCAGAGTACTTC.

The V gene is TRBV19, the J gene TRBJ2-3, with D hard to call. Germline CDR1 is LNHDA and CDR2 is SQIVND (reference sequence). CDR3 size: 15 residues. With 0 bases removed from V and 0 bases from J, the gap between germline ends came to 7 bases. The CDR3 nucleotides read TGTGCCAGTAGTATAGATCGGGTCAGCACAGATACGCAGTATTTT. Its translation is CASSIDRVSTDTQYF.

CDR3 in amino acids: CASRSLISTGGRYGYTF. The DNA of the CDR3 is TGTGCCAGCAGGTCTCTTATTTCGACAGGGGGCCGCTATGGCTACACCTTC. The chain joins TRBV11-2 to TRBJ1-2; 10 bases line up with TRBD1. Germline-derived CDR1 and CDR2 are SGHAT and FQNNGV. The CDR3 totals 17 residues. After removal of 6 bases from V and 4 bases from J, the junction contained 14 bases not matched to a gene.

The chain carries TRBV6-2 or TRBV6-3 and TRBJ2-1, with 8 nucleotides matching TRBD2. The CDR3 is made up of 16 amino acids. J lost 5 bases, V lost 5 bases, and 11 bases had no gene match. From germline, CDR1 is MNHEY and CDR2 SVGEGT. This CDR3 reads CASSGLSGSDNNEQFF. CDR3 nucleotide sequence: TGTGCCAGCAGTGGTCTGAGCGGGAGCGACAACAATGAGCAGTTCTTC.

The chain is built from TRBV7-6 and TRBJ1-1; D is uncertain. This CDR3 contains 13 residues. V was clipped by 5 bases and J by 5 bases, with 12 bases between them. Germline CDR1 reads SGHVS; CDR2 reads FNYEAQ. CDR3 amino acids: CASSPLPETEAFF. CDR3 nucleotide sequence: TGTGCCAGCAGCCCCCTCCCCGAGACTGAAGCTTTCTTT.

CDR3 residues: CSASPLGVAQFF. The CDR3 region has the DNA TGCAGTGCTAGTCCCTTAGGGGTTGCCCAGTTCTTC. The rearrangement uses TRBV20-1 and TRBJ2-1; a possible D gene is TRBD1 (5 bases). V gave up 3 bases and J gave up 13 bases, with 16 bases separating them. The CDR3 is 12 residues long. Germline V lookup: CDR1 DFQATT, CDR2 SNEGSKA (reference sequence).

This clone has more than one count but fewer than ten. V and J are TRBV7-2 and TRBJ1-2; maybe TRBD1 (5 bases). The CDR3 totals 14 residues. Germline V gene lookup returns CDR1 SGHTA and CDR2 FQGNSA. Trimming shortened V by 1 base and J by 3 bases, and 9 bases separated the two germline ends. CDR3 in DNA: TGTGCCAGCAGCTTAGGCGGGGGTGACTATGGCTACACCTTC. It yields the protein CASSLGGGDYGYTF.

The chain couples TRBV7-9 to TRBJ1-3; 12 bases line up with TRBD1. The V gene's germline CDR1 is SEHNR and CDR2 FQNEAQ (reference sequence). The CDR3 is 16 amino acids. V was clipped by 5 bases and J by 5 bases; unmatched bases: 7. The chain's CDR3 is CASSEMGQGARNTIYF. CDR3 DNA: TGTGCCAGCAGCGAGATGGGACAGGGGGCCCGAAACACCATATATTTT.

The chain combines TRBV5-4 with TRBJ2-7; the match to TRBD1 covers 7 bases. The CDR3 sequence is 14 residues long. Trimming took 0 bases from V and 5 from J; bases not matched to a gene: 5. Germline V CDR1 and CDR2: SGHNT, YYREEE (reference sequence). CDR3 residues: CASSLGQGQNEQYF. CDR3 coding DNA: TGTGCCAGCAGCTTGGGACAGGGCCAAAACGAGCAGTACTTC.

This chain uses TRBV2 with TRBJ2-5, with 8 bases identical to TRBD2. The CDR3 covers 14 residues. J was trimmed by 8 bases and V by 6 bases; bases with no gene match: 11. Germline assignment: CDR1 SNHLY and CDR2 FYNNEI. The CDR3 DNA reads as TGTGCCAGCAGCCGGGAGGGCGGGCCGGAAACCCAGTACTTC. Translation: CASSREGGPETQYF.

This clone was observed once. CDR3 residues: CASSLLAGTSTDTQYF. CDR3 nucleotides: TGTGCCAGCAGCCTACTGGCGGGAACTAGCACAGATACGCAGTATTTT. The gene calls are TRBV11-2 and TRBJ2-3, with a weak D call TRBD2 (6 bases). CDR3 size: 16 residues. Trimming cost V 5 bases and J 0 bases, with 15 bases left between them. Germline CDR1 is SGHAT and CDR2 is FQNNGV.

This chain connects TRBV2 to TRBJ2-1; 7 nucleotides agree with TRBD2. The CDR3 has 16 residues. Unmatched junction bases numbered 6, after V lost 2 bases and J lost 2 bases. Germline CDR1 reads SNHLY; CDR2 reads FYNNEI. The CDR3 reads CASSEIWTRTYNEQFF. In nucleotides, the CDR3 is TGTGCCAGCAGTGAAATTTGGACTAGAACCTACAATGAGCAGTTCTTC.

The chain recombines TRBV24-1 with TRBJ2-3; tentatively, D is TRBD1 (5 bases). This CDR3 spans 14 amino acids. Germline V gene data show CDR1 as KGHDR and CDR2 as SFDVKD. The germline V and J ends were trimmed by 3 bases and 6 bases, with 12 bases remaining between them. For the CDR3, the DNA is TGTGCCACCAGTGATAGGGGTTCGGCGGATACGCAGTATTTT. The encoded protein is CATSDRGSADTQYF.

V and J are TRBV7-8 and TRBJ2-7; D is perhaps TRBD1 (6 bases). The CDR3 runs to 15 residues. CDR1 and CDR2 (germline): SGHVS, FQNEAQ. Trimming removed 5 bases at V and 8 bases at J, with 22 bases between. CDR3 protein: CASSTRQGSISQQYF. Written as DNA, the CDR3 is TGTGCCAGCAGCACTCGCCAGGGGAGTATCTCCCAGCAGTACTTC.

This rearrangement joins TRBV5-4 to TRBJ2-1; 8 bases fit TRBD2. This CDR3 is built from 17 residues. Germline V gene data show CDR1 as SGHNT and CDR2 as YYREEE (reference sequence). The V gene end was trimmed by 6 bases and the J gene end by 6 bases; junction bases not matched to a gene: 17. The CDR3 sequence is CASIPGGAGDRSNEQFF. As DNA, the CDR3 is TGTGCCAGCATCCCGGGGGGGGCGGGAGATAGGAGCAATGAGCAGTTCTTC.